Described below is a single T cell receptor beta chain sequence and its context. This record comes from a study of cytomegalovirus exposure and HLA in healthy donors. The PCR contained 60 Vbeta and 13 Jbeta primers. The assay was immunoSEQ multiplex PCR, and TCRdb's table has in-frame clones only and misses some. The sample carries 190,000 or so clones, 75% to 90% recorded once. Trimming left V 3 bases short and J 5 bases short, with 10 bases between. The length of the CDR3 is 13 residues. Looked up from germline, CDR1 is SGHDN and CDR2 is FVKESK. The chain uses TRBV14 and TRBJ1-1, with D hard to call. Sequences were obtained from PBMCs. This sequence originates from a boy younger than 18 in good health and CMV-seronegative. CDR3 in amino acids: CASSQGFVTEAFF. CDR3 bases: TGTGCCAGCAGCCAGGGCTTCGTGACTGAAGCTTTCTTT.